The source of this T cell receptor (beta chain) is a study of beta chain features in type 1 diabetes. Study-level findings and limits: Junctions at VDJ sites from type 1 diabetes patients had fewer insertions and more deletions. Moderate but significant shortening of TCRB CDR3s was recorded in all four CD4+ subsets from Type 1 diabetes patients.

Investigators reverse transcribed all isolated RNA, so they sequenced expressed TCRB transcripts. Generated by immunoSEQ multiplex PCR, the TCRdb table keeps only in-frame clones and is missing some. Of about 160,000 clones detected, 7% to 9.5% appear once; the ten largest clones hold approximately 0.7%. In total, each donor contributed a single heparinised blood draw that averaged about 100 mL. Naive, central memory, regulatory and stem cell-like memory cells within the CD4+ compartment were sorted using CD45RO/CCR7/CD25/CD127/CD95/CD27. Sorted populations all had greater than 98% purity. This CDR3 comprises 16 residues. J was trimmed by 7 bases and V by 9 bases; bases with no gene match: 20. Germline V gives CDR1 LNHDA, CDR2 SQIVND (reference sequence). With respect to this clone: Its matching antigen is unknown.

This sequence joins TRBV19 and TRBJ1-2; TRBD1 matches at 7 bases. This TCR was recovered from a woman between 25 and 40 years old with type 1 diabetes. Sequences were obtained from central memory CD4+ T cells from blood. The CDR3 reads CASARLKGGLRRGYTF. For the CDR3, the DNA is TGTGCCAGCGCGAGGCTCAAAGGGGGCCTAAGGCGTGGCTACACCTTC.